The 25 T cell receptor beta chains below were found in one sample sequenced in a study of cytomegalovirus exposure and HLA in healthy donors. The study ran its PCR with 60 Vbeta and 13 Jbeta primers. Using immunoSEQ multiplex PCR, the repertoire was profiled, and TCRdb retains in-frame clones only, with some absent. The sample records 90,000 to 120,000 clones, less than 80% being singletons. The sequencing sample was made of PBMCs. The receptors were sampled from a woman aged 40 to 50 in good health and CMV-seronegative.

V gene TRBV9 combines with J gene TRBJ1-2; D remains ambiguous. The V end lost 4 bases, the J end lost 6 bases, and 10 bases lay between the germline ends. The germline gives CDR1 SGDLS, CDR2 YYNGEE. The CDR3 covers 12 residues. The CDR3 sequence is CASSSPRDGYTF. CDR3 in DNA: TGTGCCAGCAGCTCCCCCCGGGATGGCTACACCTTC.

The chain combines TRBV7-8 with TRBJ2-5; a weak D match, TRBD2 (6 bases). V was cut by 1 base and J by 5 bases, with 20 bases left in between. This CDR3 comprises 17 residues. Germline V lookup: CDR1 SGHVS, CDR2 FQNEAQ. CDR3 nucleotide sequence: TGTGCCAGCAGCTTAGGGCACCGTGGCGGGGCGGGGGAGACCCAGTACTTC. Protein product: CASSLGHRGGAGETQYF.

The gene calls are TRBV2 and TRBJ1-5; D possibly corresponds to TRBD1 (5 bases). Germline V gene data show CDR1 as SNHLY and CDR2 as FYNNEI. Deletions cut 1 base from V and 2 bases from J, with 12 bases between. This CDR3 contains 16 residues. CDR3 amino acids: CASSEVTVGGNQPQHF. In nucleotides, the CDR3 is TGTGCCAGCAGTGAAGTGACAGTTGGGGGCAATCAGCCCCAGCATTTT. The full variable domain, rest sourced from reference TRBV2 and TRBJ1-5, is EPEVTQTPSHQVTQMGQEVILRCVPISNHLYFYWYRQILGQKVEFLVSFYNNEISEKSEIFDDQFSVERPDGSNFTLKIRSTKLEDSAMYFCASSEVTVGGNQPQHFGDGTRLSIL.

The V call is TRBV11-2, the J call TRBJ2-5, with unresolved D. The V gene's germline CDR1 is SGHAT and CDR2 FQNNGV. V was cut by 0 bases and J by 4 bases, with 6 bases left in between. The CDR3 consists of 13 residues. The CDR3 reads CASSLEASETQYF. The CDR3 DNA reads TGTGCCAGCAGCTTAGAAGCGTCAGAGACCCAGTACTTC.

The gene calls are TRBV28 and TRBJ2-4; D might be TRBD2 (6 bases). Germline V gene lookup returns CDR1 MDHEN and CDR2 SYDVKM. V dropped 8 bases and J dropped 3 bases, with 20 bases sitting between them. The CDR3 has 16 amino acids. The CDR3 DNA sequence: TGTGCCAGCTCTCCTGTGGTCTGGAGGGACAAAAACATTCAGTACTTC. As protein: CASSPVVWRDKNIQYF.

The rearrangement uses TRBV28 and TRBJ1-3; D is uncertain. This CDR3 contains 13 residues. V lost 4 bases and J 7 bases, leaving 11 bases between the germline ends. Germline V lookup: CDR1 MDHEN, CDR2 SYDVKM. CDR3 coding DNA: TGTGCCAGCAGTTCCCCTGCGGTGAACACCATATATTTT. Its protein product is CASSSPAVNTIYF.

This chain uses TRBV5-1 with TRBJ2-7, with 10 nucleotides matching TRBD1. The V gene end was trimmed by 5 bases and the J gene end by 6 bases; junction bases not matched to a gene: 14. Germline assignment: CDR1 SGHRS and CDR2 YFSETQ. The CDR3 is made up of 16 amino acids. The DNA for the CDR3 is TGCGCCAGCAGAAACGTAGGTGGGACAGGGGCGATCGAGCAGTACTTC. This translates into CASRNVGGTGAIEQYF.

This clone was found once. This chain connects TRBV10-3 to TRBJ1-4; 8 bases line up with TRBD1. CDR1 ENHRY and CDR2 SYGVKD come from the germline V gene. Germline trimming cut 6 bases from V and 8 bases from J; bases unmatched to any gene: 5. The CDR3 length is 13 residues. Here the CDR3 DNA reads TGTGCCATCAGCGGTGGACAGGGCGAAAAACTGTTTTTT. Translated, it gives CAISGGQGEKLFF.

V is TRBV9 and J is TRBJ2-3; 8 nucleotides align to TRBD2. In germline, CDR1 is SGDLS, CDR2 YYNGEE. This CDR3 is 15 amino acids long. Trimming at V came to 0 bases and at J to 4 bases, leaving 4 bases not matched to a gene. DNA for the CDR3: TGTGCCAGCAGCGTAGCGGGGGGGCCCGCAGATACGCAGTATTTT. This translates into CASSVAGGPADTQYF.

This clone was found a few times. The same CDR3 can be traced to other DNA sequences in this sample. This sequence joins TRBV7-2 and TRBJ2-1, with 13 bases that match TRBD2. J lost 4 bases, V lost 4 bases, and 4 bases had no gene match. Germline loops: CDR1 SGHTA, CDR2 FQGNSA. This CDR3 is built from 16 residues. The CDR3 region is CASSYTSGGAYNEQFF. CDR3 coding DNA: TGTGCCAGCAGCTATACTAGCGGGGGGGCGTACAATGAGCAGTTCTTC.

The J gene is TRBJ2-7, the V gene TRBV28, with TRBD1 matching over 8 bases. Germline V gene sequence: CDR1 MDHEN, CDR2 SYDVKM. This CDR3 has 15 amino acids. After removal of 4 bases from V and 2 bases from J, the junction contained 7 bases not matched to a gene. For the CDR3, the DNA is TGTGCCAGCAGTTCCGGACAGGGTCGGGCCTACGAGCAGTACTTC. It yields the protein CASSSGQGRAYEQYF.

The rearrangement links TRBV2 to TRBJ2-5; possibly TRBD1 for D (6 bases). This CDR3 has 12 amino acids. Germline-derived CDR1 and CDR2 are SNHLY and FYNNEI. The V end was cut by 6 bases, the J end by 3 bases, with 8 bases between. CDR3 region: CASSRQEETQYF. CDR3 coding DNA: TGTGCCAGCAGCAGACAGGAAGAGACCCAGTACTTC.

V usage is TRBV6-1 and J usage is TRBJ2-7; 7 bases fit TRBD1. With 6 bases clipped from V and 2 bases from J, the junction kept 7 bases outside the gene matches. The CDR3 is 14 amino acids. In germline, CDR1 is MNHNS, CDR2 SASEGT. CDR3 region: CASSRDRGAYEQYF. The CDR3 nucleotides read TGTGCCAGCAGCCGGGACAGAGGGGCCTACGAGCAGTACTTC.

The V gene is TRBV7-6, the J gene TRBJ2-3; 11 bases match TRBD2. J was trimmed by 6 bases and V by 6 bases; bases with no gene match: 8. Germline CDR1 SGHVS, CDR2 FNYEAQ. The CDR3 loop spans 15 amino acids. The CDR3 sequence is CASSVTSGAPDTQYF. The DNA of the CDR3 is TGTGCCAGCAGTGTGACTAGCGGGGCCCCGGATACGCAGTATTTT.

The chain couples TRBV7-8 to TRBJ2-1; 10 bases map to TRBD1. The CDR3 contains 18 residues. V was clipped by 1 base and J by 3 bases; unmatched bases: 9. Looked up from germline, CDR1 is SGHVS and CDR2 is FQNEAQ. The CDR3 nucleotides read TGTGCCAGCAGCTTAGTCGGGAGGGGGACAGGGGACTACAATGAGCAGTTCTTC. Translating it yields CASSLVGRGTGDYNEQFF.

The gene calls are TRBV7-8 and TRBJ2-7; 7 nucleotides match TRBD1. Per the germline V gene, CDR1 is SGHVS and CDR2 is FQNEAQ. The CDR3 length is 15 residues. V trimming: 3 bases; J trimming: 6 bases; junction bases outside the gene matches: 11. The CDR3 here is CASSFPETGTGEQYF. The CDR3 coding sequence is TGTGCCAGCAGCTTCCCCGAGACAGGGACGGGCGAGCAGTACTTC.

This chain connects TRBV20-1 to TRBJ2-3; D is ambiguous. Deletions cut 6 bases from V and 5 bases from J, with 9 bases between. This CDR3 spans 11 amino acids. Germline CDR1 DFQATT, CDR2 SNEGSKA (reference sequence). The CDR3 nucleotides read TGCAGTGCCCATCTAGGAGATACGCAGTATTTT. This sequence encodes CSAHLGDTQYF.

In regard to this clone: The junction and the germline gene differ at one end; a read error may be behind it. The V call is TRBV7-9, the J call TRBJ2-7, with 7 bases that match TRBD1. This CDR3 is built from 12 residues. CDR1 is SEHNR, CDR2 FQNEAQ, per germline (reference sequence). CDR3 region: CSSRGSSYEQYF. The CDR3 DNA reads as TGTTCCAGCAGGGGGAGCTCCTACGAGCAGTACTTC.

The chain uses TRBV5-1 and TRBJ1-1, with 7 bases matching TRBD1. CDR3 length: 14 amino acids. The germline gives CDR1 SGHRS, CDR2 YFSETQ. V was clipped by 8 bases and J by 0 bases; unmatched bases: 7. CDR3 nucleotide sequence: TGCGCCAGTACAAGACAGGGAATGAACACTGAAGCTTTCTTT. This codes for CASTRQGMNTEAFF. The variable domain in full, completed from reference TRBV5-1 and TRBJ1-1, reads KAGVTQTPRYLIKTRGQQVTLSCSPISGHRSVSWYQQTPGQGLQFLFEYFSETQRNKGNFPGRFSGRQFSNSRSEMNVSTLELGDSALYLCASTRQGMNTEAFFGQGTRLTVV.

The rearrangement joins TRBV2 to TRBJ1-1, with TRBD1 identical over 7 bases. The length of the CDR3 is 17 residues. Trimming took 3 bases from V and 2 from J; bases not matched to a gene: 12. CDR1 SNHLY and CDR2 FYNNEI come from the germline V gene. CDR3 residues: CASSDVGSGTVNTEAFF. In nucleotides, the CDR3 is TGTGCCAGCAGTGACGTAGGCTCCGGGACAGTAAACACTGAAGCTTTCTTT.

The J gene is TRBJ2-1, the V gene TRBV5-1; D not certain. The germline CDR1 and CDR2 sequences are SGHRS and YFSETQ. The CDR3 has 15 amino acids. V lost 4 bases and J lost 6, with 17 bases in between. The CDR3 region is CASSPTRRGGNEQFF. CDR3 DNA sequence: TGCGCCAGCAGCCCAACCCGGCGCGGTGGCAATGAGCAGTTCTTC. The entire variable domain, with the rest obtained from reference TRBV5-1 and TRBJ2-1, is as follows: KAGVTQTPRYLIKTRGQQVTLSCSPISGHRSVSWYQQTPGQGLQFLFEYFSETQRNKGNFPGRFSGRQFSNSRSEMNVSTLELGDSALYLCASSPTRRGGNEQFFGPGTRLTVL.

This clone was seen more than once but under ten times. The chain recombines TRBV6-6 with TRBJ2-7; 9 nucleotides agree with TRBD1. The CDR3 is made up of 14 amino acids. Germline trimming cut 6 bases from V and 6 bases from J; bases unmatched to any gene: 9. Germline CDR1 is MNHNY and CDR2 is SVGAGI (reference sequence). DNA of the CDR3: TGTGCCAGCAGCACAGGACAGGGGTTCGGCGAGCAGTACTTC. Its translation: CASSTGQGFGEQYF.

In this sample, this clone turned up a few times. The genes are TRBV7-9 and TRBJ1-1, with TRBD1 matching 7 bases. V shed 4 bases, J shed 6 bases, and the junction held 5 bases outside the gene matches. The CDR3 is 13 amino acids. CDR1 is SEHNR and CDR2 is FQNEAQ in the germline V gene (reference sequence). CDR3 coding DNA: TGTGCCAGCAGCTCTGACAGGGAAGCTGAAGCTTTCTTT. Its protein is CASSSDREAEAFF.

The chain is built from TRBV11-2 and TRBJ1-6, with 10 bases identical to TRBD1. V lost 1 base and J lost 5; bases outside the gene matches: 5. This CDR3 has 17 amino acids. From germline, CDR1 is SGHAT and CDR2 FQNNGV. The CDR3: CASSLVGGTGDNSPLHF. As DNA, the CDR3 is TGTGCCAGCAGCTTAGTAGGGGGGACAGGGGATAATTCACCCCTCCACTTT.

This chain uses TRBV5-6 with TRBJ1-5; D not resolved. Trimming removed 2 bases at V and 8 bases at J, with 8 bases between. This CDR3 is 12 amino acids long. The germline V gene encodes CDR1 SGHDT and CDR2 YYEEEE. The CDR3 loop reads CASSFLGEPQHF. The CDR3 DNA is TGTGCCAGCAGCTTTTTAGGAGAGCCCCAGCATTTT.